The rows below give T cell receptor beta chains drawn from one sample of a study of blood T cell repertoires in COVID-19. TCRdb's copy holds only in-frame clones and misses some; the assay was immunoSEQ multiplex PCR. This table holds roughly 100,000 clones, more than 70% found once. The sequencing sample was made of peripheral blood. The origin of the receptors is a woman aged 55-75 years with acute or convalescent COVID-19. The CDR3 runs from the conserved cysteine through the conserved F or W. Each record gives: D gene, J gene, V gene, clone size, CDR3 protein, CDR3 DNA. A D gene is named only where the DNA matches it firmly. Some rows have no size entry. The others give once, few or many, or a class for an expanded clone.

>-|TRBJ1-4|TRBV2|-
CASVLGGELFF
TGTGCCAGCGTACTGGGGGGAGAACTGTTTTTT
>-|TRBJ1-1|TRBV7-9|-
CASTPGPAAEAFF
TGTGCCAGCACCCCTGGCCCCGCGGCTGAAGCTTTCTTT
>-|TRBJ2-3|TRBV10-1|-
CASSESWSGDTQYF
TGCGCCAGCAGTGAGTCGTGGTCCGGAGATACGCAGTATTTT
>-|TRBJ2-5|TRBV12-3/TRBV12-4|once
CASNLQGKETQYF
TGTGCCAGCAACCTACAGGGTAAAGAGACCCAGTACTTC
>-|TRBJ1-1|TRBV27|-
CASSLGPDRYTEAFF
TGTGCCAGCAGTTTGGGGCCGGACAGATACACTGAAGCTTTCTTT
>TRBD2|TRBJ2-3|TRBV29-1|-
CSVNAAGTSGDTQYF
TGCAGCGTTAACGCTGCCGGGACTAGTGGGGATACGCAGTATTTT
>-|TRBJ2-7|TRBV28|-
CASSSNSYEQYF
TGTGCCAGCAGTTCCAACTCCTACGAGCAGTACTTC
>TRBD1|TRBJ1-2|TRBV5-1|-
CASRQDREGYTF
TGCGCCAGCAGGCAGGACAGGGAGGGCTACACCTTC
>-|TRBJ2-7|TRBV19|-
CASSIGGAYEQYF
TGTGCCAGTAGTATAGGGGGGGCCTACGAGCAGTACTTC
>-|TRBJ1-1|TRBV24-1|-
CATTSSLNTEAFF
TGTGCCACCACCTCCAGTCTGAACACTGAAGCTTTCTTT
>-|TRBJ2-2|TRBV30|-
CAWSVRQSGELFF
TGTGCCTGGAGTGTGAGACAGAGCGGGGAGCTGTTTTTT
>-|TRBJ2-2|TRBV7-2|once
CASSLKSGNTGELFF
TGTGCCAGCAGCTTAAAAAGCGGCAACACCGGGGAGCTGTTTTTT
>TRBD2|TRBJ2-1|TRBV27|-
CASRGLGSYNEQFF
TGTGCCAGCAGGGGACTAGGCTCCTACAATGAGCAGTTCTTC
>-|TRBJ2-1|TRBV13|-
CASSLLKDEQFF
TGTGCCAGCAGCCTATTGAAAGATGAGCAGTTCTTC
>TRBD1|TRBJ1-6|TRBV11-2|-
CASSVSPGGGGSPLHF
TGTGCCAGCAGCGTCAGTCCAGGGGGAGGTGGTTCACCCCTCCACTTT
>-|TRBJ1-2|TRBV30|-
CAWSVHPNGGHYTF
TGTGCCTGGAGTGTACACCCTAACGGCGGACACTACACCTTC
>-|TRBJ2-2|TRBV7-2|-
CASSFNRETGELFF
TGTGCCAGCAGCTTTAACCGGGAAACCGGGGAGCTGTTTTTT
>-|TRBJ2-3|TRBV7-9|-
CASSLDLAEQYF
TGTGCCAGCAGCTTAGACCTAGCCGAGCAGTATTTT
>-|TRBJ2-6|TRBV28|-
CASRSGANVLTF
TGTGCCTCCCGCTCTGGGGCCAACGTCCTGACTTTC
>-|TRBJ2-1|TRBV9|-
CASSSGRRGQFF
TGTGCCAGCAGCTCTGGACGCAGGGGGCAGTTCTTC
>-|TRBJ1-3|TRBV9|-
CASSAGYGGNTIYF
TGTGCCAGCAGCGCGGGATATGGAGGAAACACCATATATTTT
>-|TRBJ2-1|TRBV11-3|-
CASSLDRLREQFF
TGTGCCAGCAGCTTAGATAGACTAAGAGAGCAGTTCTTC
>-|TRBJ1-5|TRBV6-2/TRBV6-3|-
CASSYETGGLSSNQPQHF
TGTGCCAGCAGTTACGAGACAGGAGGACTTTCTAGCAATCAGCCCCAGCATTTT
>-|TRBJ2-5|TRBV5-1|-
CASSFTFGGETQYF
TGCGCCAGCAGCTTCACTTTCGGGGGTGAGACCCAGTACTTC
>-|TRBJ1-1|TRBV5-1|-
CASSFNGQSNTEAFF
TGCGCCAGCAGCTTCAACGGACAGAGTAACACTGAAGCTTTCTTT
>TRBD2|TRBJ2-7|TRBV3-1/TRBV3-2|-
CASSQGLAVSYEQYF
TGTGCCAGCAGCCAAGGACTAGCGGTTTCCTACGAGCAGTACTTC
>-|TRBJ1-1|TRBV19|-
CASSKIVNTEAFF
TGTGCCAGTAGTAAGATAGTAAACACTGAAGCTTTCTTT
>-|TRBJ1-4|TRBV6-5|-
CASTTGGANEKLFF
TGTGCCAGCACCACGGGGGGGGCTAATGAAAAACTGTTTTTT
>-|TRBJ2-3|TRBV2|-
CAGTSGDFSTDTQYF
TGTGCCGGAACGTCCGGGGACTTTAGCACAGATACGCAGTATTTT
>TRBD1|TRBJ2-7|TRBV27|once
CASSFMGQGYEQYF
TGTGCCAGCAGTTTTATGGGACAGGGGTACGAGCAGTACTTC
>-|TRBJ2-7|TRBV27|-
CASSGGGKSYEQYF
TGTGCCAGCAGCGGTGGGGGCAAATCCTACGAGCAGTACTTC
>-|TRBJ1-5|TRBV30|-
CAWDSQNQPQHF
TGTGCCTGGGATAGCCAGAATCAGCCCCAGCATTTT
>TRBD1|TRBJ2-5|TRBV27|-
CASSLSHRGQETQYF
TGTGCCAGCAGTTTATCGCACAGGGGTCAAGAGACCCAGTACTTC
>-|TRBJ2-1|TRBV6-2/TRBV6-3|-
CASSYPAKADSYNEQFF
TGTGCCAGCAGTTATCCCGCTAAAGCGGACTCCTACAATGAGCAGTTCTTC
>-|TRBJ2-3|TRBV29-1|-
CSVDYAPTDTQYF
TGCAGCGTTGACTATGCCCCCACAGATACGCAGTATTTT
>TRBD1|TRBJ1-1|TRBV6-6|-
CASSAYTGGTEAFF
TGTGCCAGCAGTGCCTATACAGGGGGGACTGAAGCTTTCTTT
>TRBD1|TRBJ1-1|TRBV18|-
CASSSQGANTEAFF
TGTGCCAGCTCATCACAGGGGGCGAACACTGAAGCTTTCTTT
>TRBD1|TRBJ1-4|TRBV9|-
CASSVDLQGINEKLFF
TGTGCCAGCAGCGTAGACCTACAGGGGATTAATGAAAAACTGTTTTTT
>TRBD1|TRBJ1-1|TRBV5-1|-
CASSLGQGAMNTEAFF
TGCGCCAGCAGCTTGGGACAGGGGGCCATGAACACTGAAGCTTTCTTT
>-|TRBJ2-5|TRBV18|-
CASTAPPGGTQETQYF
TGTGCCAGCACGGCCCCCCCGGGCGGGACCCAAGAGACCCAGTACTTC
>TRBD1|TRBJ1-2|TRBV19|once
CAIKGQGRLGYTF
TGTGCCATTAAGGGACAGGGGCGTCTCGGCTACACCTTC
>TRBD1|TRBJ1-5|TRBV4-1|-
CASSQPGGPQPQHF
TGCGCCAGCAGCCAGCCAGGGGGCCCTCAGCCCCAGCATTTT
>TRBD1|TRBJ1-2|TRBV6-5|-
CASNTGQGRYGYTF
TGTGCCAGCAACACCGGACAGGGAAGGTATGGCTACACCTTC
>TRBD1|TRBJ2-3|TRBV24-1|-
CATSVTSGQISTDTQYF
TGTGCCACCAGTGTCACCTCGGGACAGATTAGCACAGATACGCAGTATTTT
>TRBD2|TRBJ2-2|TRBV7-6|-
CASSLALAGEWTGELFF
TGTGCCAGCAGCTTAGCACTAGCGGGAGAATGGACCGGGGAGCTGTTTTTT